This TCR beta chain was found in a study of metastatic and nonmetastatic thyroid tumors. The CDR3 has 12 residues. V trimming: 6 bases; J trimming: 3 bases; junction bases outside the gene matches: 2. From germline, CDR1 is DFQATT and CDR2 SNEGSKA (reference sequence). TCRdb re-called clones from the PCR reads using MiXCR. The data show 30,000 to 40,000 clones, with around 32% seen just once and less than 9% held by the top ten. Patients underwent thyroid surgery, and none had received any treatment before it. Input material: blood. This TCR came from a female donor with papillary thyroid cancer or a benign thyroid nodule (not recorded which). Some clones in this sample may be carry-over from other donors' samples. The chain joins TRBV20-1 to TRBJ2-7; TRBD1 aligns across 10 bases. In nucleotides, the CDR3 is TGCAGTGCCGGGACAGGGGACTACGAGCAGTACTTC. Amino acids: CSAGTGDYEQYF.